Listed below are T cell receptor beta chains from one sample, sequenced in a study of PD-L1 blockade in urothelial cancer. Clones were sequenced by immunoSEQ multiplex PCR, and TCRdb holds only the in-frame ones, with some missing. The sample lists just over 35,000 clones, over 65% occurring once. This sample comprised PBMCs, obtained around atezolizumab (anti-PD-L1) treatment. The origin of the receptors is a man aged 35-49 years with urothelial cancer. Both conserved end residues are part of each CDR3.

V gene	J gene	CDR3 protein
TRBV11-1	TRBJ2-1	CASSPGPSSYNEQFF
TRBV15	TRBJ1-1	CATSIDRGHGTEAFF
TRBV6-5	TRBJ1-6	CASSRTGTPLHF
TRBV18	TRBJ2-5	CASSPPGLAGETQYF
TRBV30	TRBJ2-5	CAYTGQTQETQYF
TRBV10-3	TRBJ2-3	CAISDTGLSSNTQYF
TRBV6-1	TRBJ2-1	CASGDRGRTMNYNEQFF
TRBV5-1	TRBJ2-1	CASSPTAGTYNEQFF
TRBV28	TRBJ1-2	CASNARPREGYTF
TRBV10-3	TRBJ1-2	CAISARDLPYGYTF
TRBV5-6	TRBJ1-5	CASSPGTGENQPQHF
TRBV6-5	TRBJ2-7	CASSAAGVSAEQYF
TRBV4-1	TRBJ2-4	CASSQVVTSGSRSPKNIQYF
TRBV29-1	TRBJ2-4	CSVAGENIQYF
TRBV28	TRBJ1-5	CASSRTGRSNQPQHF
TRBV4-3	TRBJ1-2	CASSQVSPGQGYGYTF
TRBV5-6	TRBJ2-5	CASSLVGDWYQETQYF
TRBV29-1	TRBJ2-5	CSGERAQETQYF
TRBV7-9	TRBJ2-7	CASSSHARTGYYEQYF
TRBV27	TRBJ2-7	CASSTGGGRARYEQYF
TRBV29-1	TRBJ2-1	CSSSVAVTYNEQFF
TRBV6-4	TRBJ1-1	CASSETGTNTEAFF
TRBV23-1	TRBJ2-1	CASSQTAGNEQFF
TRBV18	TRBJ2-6	CASSTRQGASGANVLTF
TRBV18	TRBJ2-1	CASSISRGDEQFF
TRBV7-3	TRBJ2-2	CASMREAQNTGELFF
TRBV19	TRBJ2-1	CASSIDRGEQFF
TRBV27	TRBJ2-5	CASSLQGRSKETQYF
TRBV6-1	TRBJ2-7	CASSVRGAYEQYF
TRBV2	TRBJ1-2	CASSGTGANYGYTF
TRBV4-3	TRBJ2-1	CASSQVLATKDEQFF
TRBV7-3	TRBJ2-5	CASSYRGRETQYF
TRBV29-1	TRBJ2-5	CSVARGPQETQYF
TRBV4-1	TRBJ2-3	CASSGSGSTDTQYF
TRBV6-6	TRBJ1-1	CASSRDTEAFF
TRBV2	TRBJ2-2	CASSETGAGELFF
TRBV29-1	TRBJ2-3	CSVQGSTDTQYF
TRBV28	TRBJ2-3	CASSSLGLAGRTDTQYF
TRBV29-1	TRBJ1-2	CSAPGQGPGYTF
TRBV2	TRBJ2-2	CASRDRGNTGELFF
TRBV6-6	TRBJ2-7	CASSSRTGYEQYF
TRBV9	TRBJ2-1	CASSVGAGDYNEQFF
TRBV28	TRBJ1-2	CASSLAPQGRGYTF
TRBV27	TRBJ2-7	CASKVLGESEQYF